These 19 T cell receptor beta chains were sequenced from one sample in a study of OX40 agonist ivuxolimab in advanced cancers. Profiled with immunoSEQ multiplex PCR; TCRdb holds only in-frame clones, not every one. The table has approximately 92,000 clones, roughly four fifths seen once. Material: CD4+ or CD8+ T cells sorted from blood, obtained in a trial of the OX40 agonist ivuxolimab. The receptor set was obtained from an adult with an advanced solid tumor such as melanoma, head and neck, liver or kidney cancer.

This clone was recorded a few times. V gene TRBV5-1 combines with J gene TRBJ2-7; 11 bases map to TRBD1. The CDR3 extends over 15 amino acids. Germline CDR1 SGHRS, CDR2 YFSETQ. V gave up 4 bases and J gave up 3 bases; unmatched junction bases: 6. CDR3 bases: TGCGCCAGCAGCGCCCGGGACAGGGGGTTCTACGAGCAGTACTTC. This encodes CASSARDRGFYEQYF.

The chain joins TRBV27 to TRBJ1-1; TRBD1 is a possible D gene (5 bases). The CDR3 runs to 13 residues. Trimming stripped 6 bases from V and 0 bases from J, with 8 bases between. Looked up from germline, CDR1 is MNHEY and CDR2 is SMNVEV (reference sequence). CDR3 protein: CASRQTVNTEAFF. DNA of the CDR3: TGTGCCAGCAGACAGACAGTGAACACTGAAGCTTTCTTT.

This clone is a singleton in its sample. This chain links TRBV5-6 with TRBJ1-2, with TRBD1 matching over 7 bases. Germline V gene lookup returns CDR1 SGHDT and CDR2 YYEEEE. Germline trimming cut 3 bases from V and 8 bases from J; bases unmatched to any gene: 13. The CDR3 sequence is 15 residues long. Written as DNA, the CDR3 is TGTGCCAGCAGCTACGACAGGGCGGGATTACTAGGCTACACCTTC. This gives the protein CASSYDRAGLLGYTF.

The chain couples TRBV5-1 to TRBJ2-7; D not resolved. Trimming pared 4 bases from V and 2 bases from J, leaving 10 bases between. The CDR3 runs 13 residues. CDR1 and CDR2 (germline): SGHRS, YFSETQ. The CDR3 here is CASSPYTTYEQYF. CDR3 sequence (DNA): TGCGCCAGCAGCCCGTACACGACCTACGAGCAGTACTTC.

The chain is built from TRBV6-6 and TRBJ1-2; D may be TRBD1 (6 bases). Trimming stripped 7 bases from V and 2 bases from J, with 14 bases between. The CDR3 length is 14 residues. Germline values: CDR1 MNHNY, CDR2 SVGAGI (reference sequence). The CDR3 DNA follows: TGTGCCAGCATTGAAACAGGGAACAACTATGGCTACACCTTC. Translating gives CASIETGNNYGYTF.

This clone was detected only a few times. The chain recombines TRBV6-5 with TRBJ2-2; D unresolved. V was cut by 2 bases and J by 0 bases, with 7 bases left in between. The germline gives CDR1 MNHEY, CDR2 SVGAGI. The CDR3 has 15 residues. CDR3 nucleotides: TGTGCCAGCAGTTACGCCACTTCGAACACCGGGGAGCTGTTTTTT. Its protein is CASSYATSNTGELFF.

CDR3 amino acids: CASSLSGPPGTQYF. The CDR3 nucleotides read TGTGCCAGTAGTCTTAGCGGGCCCCCCGGGACCCAGTACTTC. This sequence joins TRBV19 and TRBJ2-5; 7 nucleotides line up with TRBD2. After removal of 5 bases from V and 7 bases from J, the junction contained 10 bases not matched to a gene. The CDR3 has 14 residues. Per germline, CDR1 LNHDA and CDR2 SQIVND (reference sequence).

V and J are TRBV5-1 and TRBJ2-7; the D is unclear. Trimming removed 0 bases from V and 4 bases from J, with 11 bases in between. This CDR3 is built from 14 residues. Germline CDR1 reads SGHRS; CDR2 reads YFSETQ. This chain's CDR3 is CASSLAGQEYEQYF. Here the CDR3 DNA reads TGCGCCAGCAGCTTGGCCGGGCAGGAATACGAGCAGTACTTC.

J is TRBJ1-3 and V is TRBV7-8, with unresolved D. CDR3 length: 14 residues. The V and J ends lost 4 bases and 4 bases respectively, with 11 bases between them. Germline V lookup: CDR1 SGHVS, CDR2 FQNEAQ. CDR3 residues: CASSSPHQGNTIYF. CDR3 DNA sequence: TGTGCCAGCAGCTCACCCCATCAGGGAAACACCATATATTTT. Based on the CDR3 plus reference TRBV7-8 and TRBJ1-3, the full variable domain is GAGVSQSPRYKVAKRGQDVALRCDPISGHVSLFWYQQALGQGPEFLTYFQNEAQLDKSGLPSDRFFAERPEGSVSTLKIQRTQQEDSAVYLCASSSPHQGNTIYFGEGSWLTVV.

V gene TRBV5-6 combines with J gene TRBJ2-1, with D perhaps matching TRBD2 (6 bases). V shed 4 bases and J shed 5 bases, with 10 bases lying between them. The V gene's germline CDR1 is SGHDT and CDR2 YYEEEE. The CDR3 extends over 13 amino acids. DNA for the CDR3: TGTGCCAGCAGCGAGACGGGGGACAATGAGCAGTTCTTC. Translated, it gives CASSETGDNEQFF.

V is TRBV19 and J is TRBJ2-5, with 8 bases lining up with TRBD1. The J call may be faulty, since TRBJ2-7 better matches the DNA end. This CDR3 region has 14 residues. Germline CDR1 and CDR2: LNHDA and SQIVND (reference sequence). CDR3 sequence: CASSIGTGGYEQYF. The CDR3 DNA reads TGTGCCAGTAGTATCGGGACAGGCGGCTACGAGCAGTACTTC.

This sequence joins TRBV18 and TRBJ2-1; a weak D match, TRBD1 (5 bases). There are 15 residues in the CDR3. The V and J ends lost 1 base and 1 base respectively, with 8 bases between them. Germline V gives CDR1 KGHSH, CDR2 LQKENI. The CDR3 DNA is TGTGCCAGCTCACCACAGCAGGGATCCTACAATGAGCAGTTCTTC. This sequence encodes CASSPQQGSYNEQFF.

In its sample, this clone was seen once. The rearrangement links TRBV6-6 to TRBJ1-3, with D possibly being TRBD1 (5 bases). Trimming removed 7 bases from V and 4 bases from J, with 14 bases in between. CDR3 length: 14 amino acids. Germline V gene sequence: CDR1 MNHNY, CDR2 SVGAGI (reference sequence). In DNA, the CDR3 is TGTGCCAGCACCACGGGGGGAGCCGGAAACACCATATATTTT. Protein product: CASTTGGAGNTIYF.

This chain links TRBV27 with TRBJ2-7, with TRBD1 as a possible D gene (5 bases). Between the trimmed V and J ends, which lost 6 bases and 1 base, there was a span of 10 bases. Looked up from germline, CDR1 is MNHEY and CDR2 is SMNVEV (reference sequence). The CDR3 totals 13 residues. The CDR3 is CASSRAGSYEQYF. The CDR3 nucleotides read TGTGCCAGCAGCCGGGCAGGGTCCTACGAGCAGTACTTC.

This sequence joins TRBV6-1 and TRBJ2-3, with no clear D. This CDR3 has 17 residues. Germline V gene data show CDR1 as MNHNS and CDR2 as SASEGT. The ends were cut back, 2 bases at V and 0 bases at J, with 15 bases in the middle. CDR3 region: CASSEWTSPSSTDTQYF. DNA for the CDR3: TGTGCCAGCAGTGAATGGACCTCTCCATCCAGCACAGATACGCAGTATTTT.

The chain joins TRBV9 to TRBJ2-3; 14 bases line up with TRBD2. The CDR3 length is 19 residues. Germline CDR1 is SGDLS and CDR2 is YYNGEE. With V trimmed by 0 bases and J by 2 bases, 8 bases remained unmatched. The CDR3 DNA reads as TGTGCCAGCAGCGTAGCTCACGGGACTAGCGGGGGAGTCACAGATACGCAGTATTTT. It yields the protein CASSVAHGTSGGVTDTQYF.

Regarding this clone: Relative to the germline gene, one junction end is altered; a read error may explain this. The genes are TRBV18 and TRBJ1-1; D is undetermined. The CDR3 runs 11 residues. Germline assignment: CDR1 KGHSH and CDR2 LQKENI. The CDR3: CASSPGMDSVF. CDR3 in DNA: TGTGCCAGCTCACCAGGGATGGATTCGGTCTTT. Using reference TRBV18 and TRBJ1-1 for the parts outside the CDR3, the full variable domain is NAGVMQNPRHLVRRRGQEARLRCSPMKGHSHVYWYRQLPEEGLKFMVYLQKENIIDESGMPKERFSAEFPKEGPSILRIQQVVRGDSAAYFCASSPGMDSVFGQGTRLTVV.

The chain links TRBV6-1 to TRBJ1-1; 9 bases are shared with TRBD1. Germline CDR1 MNHNS, CDR2 SASEGT. The CDR3 totals 17 residues. V was pared by 0 bases and J by 1 base, with 6 bases of the junction left unmatched. This CDR3 is CASSEAGLGQGNTEAFF. For the CDR3, the DNA is TGTGCCAGCAGTGAAGCGGGCCTGGGACAGGGGAACACTGAAGCTTTCTTT.

The rearrangement joins TRBV11-3 to TRBJ2-1; weak D call: TRBD2 (5 bases). V shed 4 bases and J shed 0 bases, with 13 bases lying between them. The CDR3 has 16 amino acids. Germline V gene lookup returns CDR1 SGHNT and CDR2 YENEEA. The chain's CDR3 is CASSWRTGSSYNEQFF. The CDR3, as DNA: TGTGCCAGCAGCTGGAGGACTGGAAGCTCCTACAATGAGCAGTTCTTC.